A selection of T cell receptor beta chains follows, all from one sample in a study of Ad26.COV2.S vaccination and SARS-CoV-2 variants. Sequenced by immunoSEQ multiplex PCR; TCRdb stores in-frame clones only, minus some. The sample carries over 450,000 clones, about nine tenths recorded once. The sample was peripheral blood, taken in a trial of Ad26.COV2.S vaccine versus placebo. The receptors were sampled from a person aged 18-65 years who received the Ad26.COV2.S COVID-19 vaccine or a placebo. CDR3s leave out the opening cysteine and the closing phenylalanine or tryptophan. Clone size is shown for a subset of rows, as once, few, many or a class of expanded clone.

>TRBV28|TRBJ2-7|NA
ASSSGQGVSYEQY
>TRBV5-4|TRBJ2-5|once
ASSLGVLAGEPQETQY
>TRBV27|TRBJ1-2|NA
ASSYAGGANYGYT
>TRBV7-8|TRBJ2-7|NA
ASSLERLAGTKAYEQY
>TRBV5-1|TRBJ2-2|NA
ASSFRQRGTGELF
>TRBV19|TRBJ2-1|once
ASSFRPSGSIFSEQF
>TRBV6-2/TRBV6-3|TRBJ1-6|NA
ASSPGRTYNSPLH
>TRBV9|TRBJ1-2|NA
ASSARGDGNYGYT
>TRBV12-5|TRBJ1-5|few
ASGLGPTPQH
>TRBV5-8|TRBJ1-1|NA
ASSTRTGHLRAF
>TRBV28|TRBJ1-2|NA
ASSDPGRYGYT
>TRBV9|TRBJ2-2|few
ASSQNTRQGNTGELF
>TRBV11-2|TRBJ2-3|NA
ASRPRRGGPGLAQY
>TRBV15|TRBJ2-5|NA
ATSRDLGAQETQY
>TRBV19|TRBJ2-1|once
ASSSAVLYNEQF
>TRBV4-2|TRBJ2-7|NA
ASSHPTDAVGQRIYEQY
>TRBV21-1|TRBJ2-7|NA
ASSKSGLTYEQY
>TRBV2|TRBJ1-5|NA
ASSEGRDSGNQPQH
>TRBV6-5|TRBJ1-1|NA
ASRPEGQGLTEAF
>TRBV30|TRBJ2-5|NA
AWSVQETQY
>TRBV6-5|TRBJ1-3|NA
ASSRGHSGNTIY
>TRBV9|TRBJ1-1|NA
ASSVRVRDTEAF
>TRBV7-6|TRBJ2-7|NA
ASSLAGGRYEQY
>TRBV27|TRBJ1-3|NA
ASSENYPGSPTVGNTIY
>TRBV7-9|TRBJ2-3|NA
ASSFGLAGHTDTQY